This TCR beta chain comes out of a study of response to subunit inactivated influenza vaccine. Study-level results: The authors suggested that every seasonal influenza vaccination recruits few new T cells.

TCRdb analysed the RT-PCR reads with MiXCR anew, one entry per CDR3 protein. The sample shows 630,000 or so distinct CDR3 sequences, 15% to 18% of them seen only once. In the case of this clonotype: Antigen: not known.

The CDR3 loop spans 14 amino acids. Deletions cut 0 bases from V and 1 base from J, with 10 bases between. Germline V lookup: CDR1 DFQATT, CDR2 SNEGSKA (reference sequence). The chain combines TRBV20-1 with TRBJ2-7; no clear D gene. The TCR sequence derives from a man in his forties or fifties who received an inactivated influenza vaccine. Sequences were derived from PBMCs from blood, sampled roughly 12 days after vaccination. Written as DNA, the CDR3 is TGCAGTGCTAGAGATTGGCGTGGATCCTACGAGCAGTACTTC. Amino acids: CSARDWRGSYEQYF.